The 30 T cell receptor beta chains below were found in one sample sequenced in a study of vaccination effects on CD4 cells after COVID-19. Their antigen targets remain unknown. Some clones are missing from TCRdb's copy, which holds only in-frame ones; the method was immunoSEQ multiplex PCR. The table shows approximately 38,000 clones, with about 63% occurring only once. After around nine days in culture, the CD4+ T cells were isolated. Two-dose vaccination with either BNT162b2 or mRNA-1273 was given to the participants. The sequences come from CD4+ T cells from PBMCs cultured without peptide, collected after COVID-19 vaccination. These receptors were taken from a human donor who received a COVID-19 vaccine.

The rearrangement joins TRBV3-1 (or the pseudogene TRBV3-2) to TRBJ2-2; 14 nucleotides agree with TRBD2. CDR1 LGHDT and CDR2 YNNKEL come from the germline V gene (reference sequence). V gave up 4 bases and J gave up 1 base; unmatched junction bases: 5. The CDR3 has 18 residues. The CDR3 here is CASSPGGLAGGNTGELFF. DNA of the CDR3: TGTGCCAGCAGCCCCGGCGGACTAGCGGGGGGGAACACCGGGGAGCTGTTTTTT.

This sequence joins TRBV4-1 and TRBJ1-1; a possible D gene is TRBD1 (5 bases). The germline V and J ends were trimmed by 1 base and 1 base, with 13 bases remaining between them. The CDR3 has 16 amino acids. Germline CDR1 and CDR2: MGHRA and YSYEKL. The CDR3 protein is CASSQVGGGRNTEAFF. Here the CDR3 DNA reads TGCGCCAGCAGCCAAGTGGGGGGTGGCCGGAACACTGAAGCTTTCTTT.

This chain connects TRBV30 to TRBJ2-6, with a possible D match to TRBD2 (5 bases). V dropped 0 bases and J dropped 2 bases, with 14 bases sitting between them. The CDR3 extends over 17 amino acids. Germline V CDR1 and CDR2: GTSNPN, SVGIG (reference sequence). The CDR3 DNA reads as TGTGCCTGGAGTGTTGGGTACGGAGGAGCTGGGGCCAACGTCCTGACTTTC. As protein: CAWSVGYGGAGANVLTF. The whole variable domain, filled in from reference TRBV30 and TRBJ2-6, reads SQTIHQWPATLVQPVGSPLSLECTVEGTSNPNLYWYRQAAGRGLQLLFYSVGIGQISSEVPQNLSASRPQDRQFILSSKKLLLSDSGFYLCAWSVGYGGAGANVLTFGAGSRLTVL.

This clone occurred once. CDR3 DNA sequence: TGTGCCAGTAGAGTGACAGGGGGGTCCGGGGAGCTGTTTTTT. As protein: CASRVTGGSGELFF. The chain joins TRBV19 to TRBJ2-2, with 9 bases aligning to TRBD1. Germline values: CDR1 LNHDA, CDR2 SQIVND (reference sequence). This CDR3 comprises 14 residues. J gave up 6 bases and V 6 bases, and 5 bases lay outside the gene matches.

This clone was observed a single time. The chain carries TRBV6-5 and TRBJ2-1; possibly TRBD1 or TRBD2 for D (6 bases each). V lost 0 bases, J lost 1 base, and 7 bases lay in between. The germline gives CDR1 MNHEY, CDR2 SVGAGI. The CDR3 runs 15 residues. In nucleotides, the CDR3 is TGTGCCAGCAGTTACTCAGGGGGGTCCTACAATGAGCAGTTCTTC. It codes for CASSYSGGSYNEQFF.

The chain carries TRBV7-2 and TRBJ1-4; 8 bases are a match to TRBD1. The V gene's germline CDR1 is SGHTA and CDR2 FQGNSA. J gave up 7 bases and V 5 bases, and 9 bases lay outside the gene matches. The CDR3 has 15 residues. CDR3 protein: CASSTWTGRSEKLFF. As DNA, the CDR3 is TGTGCCAGCAGCACCTGGACAGGGAGGAGTGAAAAACTGTTTTTT.

This clone was observed once. The rearrangement links TRBV19 to TRBJ2-7, with D tentatively TRBD1 or TRBD2 (6 bases each). Trimming took off 3 bases at V and 2 bases at J, with 14 bases between the two ends. The CDR3 runs 15 residues. In germline, CDR1 is LNHDA, CDR2 SQIVND (reference sequence). The CDR3 is CASSIFGGLTYEQYF. The DNA for the CDR3 is TGTGCCAGTAGTATCTTTGGGGGGCTAACCTACGAGCAGTACTTC.

The chain couples TRBV12-3 or TRBV12-4 to TRBJ2-3; D ambiguous. V was clipped by 6 bases and J by 0 bases, with 4 bases between them. The CDR3 sequence is 12 residues long. CDR3 loop: CASRPSTDTQYF. For the CDR3, the DNA is TGTGCCAGCAGACCTAGCACAGATACGCAGTATTTT.

The chain recombines TRBV20-1 with TRBJ2-6; D call uncertain. There are 14 residues in the CDR3. Germline loops: CDR1 DFQATT, CDR2 SNEGSKA (reference sequence). Trimming left V 3 bases short and J 0 bases short, with 6 bases between. CDR3 bases: TGCAGTGCTAGTCAAGTCTCTGGGGCCAACGTCCTGACTTTC. This sequence encodes CSASQVSGANVLTF.

V gene TRBV12-3 or TRBV12-4 combines with J gene TRBJ1-3; no clear D. Trimming removed 1 base from V and 4 bases from J, with 5 bases in between. This CDR3 is built from 13 residues. The CDR3 region has the DNA TGTGCCAGCAGTTTAGGTCAGGGAAACACCATATATTTT. It yields the protein CASSLGQGNTIYF.

J is TRBJ1-5 and V is TRBV6-2 or TRBV6-3; D is ambiguous. CDR3 length: 15 residues. Germline CDR1 and CDR2: MNHEY and SVGEGT. Between the trimmed V and J ends, which lost 6 bases and 2 bases, there was a span of 14 bases. The CDR3 nucleotides are TGTGCCAGCAGCGCTCGCGGCCAGGGCAATCAGCCCCAGCATTTT. It yields the protein CASSARGQGNQPQHF.

The genes are TRBV7-2 and TRBJ1-2; TRBD1 aligns across 9 bases. The CDR3 covers 16 residues. The trim removed 1 base at V and 4 bases at J, leaving 7 bases unmatched. Germline values: CDR1 SGHTA, CDR2 FQGNSA. CDR3 region: CASSLEGTGRSYGYTF. In DNA form, the CDR3 reads TGTGCCAGCAGCTTAGAGGGGACAGGGAGGTCCTATGGCTACACCTTC. The full variable domain, completed using reference TRBV7-2 and TRBJ1-2, is GAGVSQSPSNKVTEKGKDVELRCDPISGHTALYWYRQSLGQGLEFLIYFQGNSAPDKSGLPSDRFSAERTGGSVSTLTIQRTQQEDSAVYLCASSLEGTGRSYGYTFGSGTRLTVV.

The rearrangement links TRBV4-2 to TRBJ2-3; the match to TRBD2 covers 10 bases. V lost 0 bases and J lost 2; bases outside the gene matches: 8. CDR1 is LGHNA and CDR2 is YNFKEQ in the germline V gene. The length of the CDR3 is 18 residues. CDR3 in DNA: TGTGCCAGCAGCCAAGAAGGGTTTAGCGGGAGGAACACAGATACGCAGTATTTT. Translated: CASSQEGFSGRNTDTQYF.

The rearrangement joins TRBV5-5 to TRBJ2-5; 9 nucleotides match TRBD1. Trimming cost V 4 bases and J 2 bases; bases outside gene matches: 3. Germline-derived CDR1 and CDR2 are SGHKS and YYEKEE (reference sequence). The CDR3 runs 14 residues. In DNA, the CDR3 is TGTGCCAGCAGCCCGACAGGGGGACAAGAGACCCAGTACTTC. Protein product: CASSPTGGQETQYF.

The chain couples TRBV3-1 (or the pseudogene TRBV3-2) to TRBJ1-2, with D hard to call. The V gene lost 6 bases and the J gene lost 2 bases, with 10 bases spanning the gap. The CDR3 totals 13 residues. Germline CDR1 and CDR2: LGHDT and YNNKEL (reference sequence). CDR3 in DNA: TGTGCCAGCAGTGAGTCGCCCAACTATGGCTACACCTTC. Its translation: CASSESPNYGYTF.

The CDR3 sequence: CASSPLPRQVNSPLHF. The CDR3 DNA is TGTGCCAGTAGTCCCCTCCCAAGACAGGTGAATTCACCCCTCCACTTT. This chain connects TRBV19 to TRBJ1-6, with D perhaps matching TRBD1 (6 bases). Trimming took 5 bases from V and 7 from J, leaving 18 bases between them. CDR1 LNHDA and CDR2 SQIVND come from the germline V gene (reference sequence). The CDR3 totals 16 residues. Supplemented by reference TRBV19 and TRBJ1-6, the full variable domain reads DGGITQSPKYLFRKEGQNVTLSCEQNLNHDAMYWYRQDPGQGLRLIYYSQIVNDFQKGDIAEGYSVSREKKESFPLTVTSAQKNPTAFYLCASSPLPRQVNSPLHFGNGTRLTVT.

The V gene is TRBV3-1 (or the pseudogene TRBV3-2), the J gene TRBJ2-3, with TRBD2 matching over 10 bases. V shed 4 bases, J shed 2 bases, and the junction held 6 bases outside the gene matches. CDR3 size: 16 residues. CDR1 is LGHDT, CDR2 YNNKEL, per germline (reference sequence). The CDR3 is CASSLVAGGPTDTQYF. CDR3 DNA: TGTGCCAGCAGCCTCGTAGCGGGGGGTCCCACAGATACGCAGTATTTT.

J is TRBJ1-1 and V is TRBV5-1, with D uncertain. This CDR3 has 15 amino acids. V shed 0 bases and J shed 0 bases, with 9 bases lying between them. Germline assignment: CDR1 SGHRS and CDR2 YFSETQ. In DNA form, the CDR3 reads TGCGCCAGCAGCTTGGGGATAGGGCTGAACACTGAAGCTTTCTTT. Translation: CASSLGIGLNTEAFF.

This rearrangement joins TRBV5-4 to TRBJ2-7; TRBD2 matches at 12 bases. Trimming removed 2 bases from V and 3 bases from J; junction bases left unmatched: 6. The germline CDR1 and CDR2 sequences are SGHNT and YYREEE (reference sequence). This CDR3 contains 16 residues. CDR3 DNA: TGTGCCAGCAGCTTTTTCCAGACTAGCGGGAGCTACGAGCAGTACTTC. This translates into CASSFFQTSGSYEQYF.

This clone occurred a few times. The V and J genes are TRBV7-9 and TRBJ1-3, with D hard to call. The CDR3 is made up of 14 amino acids. V dropped 3 bases and J dropped 2 bases, with 8 bases sitting between them. Per germline, CDR1 SEHNR and CDR2 FQNEAQ (reference sequence). CDR3 DNA: TGTGCCAGCAGCTTTCCACTAACTGGAAACACCATATATTTT. Translating gives CASSFPLTGNTIYF.

The chain carries TRBV5-5 and TRBJ1-6, with 8 bases aligning to TRBD1. The V gene's germline CDR1 is SGHKS and CDR2 YYEKEE (reference sequence). The CDR3 runs to 15 residues. After removal of 1 base from V and 7 bases from J, the junction contained 4 bases not matched to a gene. For the CDR3, the DNA is TGTGCCAGCAGCTTGCGGACAGGGATGAATTCACCCCTCCACTTT. Its translation: CASSLRTGMNSPLHF.

The gene calls are TRBV14 and TRBJ2-3, with D possibly TRBD2 on 5 matching bases. Germline assignment: CDR1 SGHDN and CDR2 FVKESK. CDR3 length: 14 amino acids. V lost 0 bases to trimming and J lost 7 bases, with 11 bases between them. In nucleotides, the CDR3 is TGTGCCAGCAGCCAAGATCATTCGGGGAATACGCAGTATTTT. It translates to CASSQDHSGNTQYF.

The V gene is TRBV27, the J gene TRBJ1-3; possible D gene TRBD1, 6 bases. Trimming removed 2 bases from V and 1 base from J, with 18 bases in between. CDR1 is MNHEY, CDR2 SMNVEV, per germline (reference sequence). This CDR3 contains 18 residues. Here the CDR3 reads CASSLNGGALKSGNTIYF. For the CDR3, the DNA is TGTGCCAGCAGTTTAAACGGGGGGGCGCTGAAATCTGGAAACACCATATATTTT.

The V call is TRBV19, the J call TRBJ2-2; a weak D match, TRBD1 (5 bases). The CDR3 loop spans 14 amino acids. Trimming shortened V by 5 bases and J by 5 bases, and 12 bases separated the two germline ends. CDR1 is LNHDA and CDR2 is SQIVND in the germline V gene (reference sequence). DNA of the CDR3: TGTGCCAGTAGTGCCCCAGGGTTTACCGGGGAGCTGTTTTTT. As protein: CASSAPGFTGELFF.

The chain has TRBV10-3 and TRBJ2-1, with 7 bases aligning to TRBD2. J lost 3 bases, V lost 3 bases, and 8 bases had no gene match. The CDR3 loop spans 16 amino acids. CDR1 and CDR2 from the germline V gene are ENHRY and SYGVKD. The CDR3 region is CAISEIGTSVYNEQFF. The CDR3 DNA follows: TGTGCCATCAGTGAAATAGGAACTAGCGTCTACAATGAGCAGTTCTTC.

This sequence joins TRBV7-9 and TRBJ2-1, with D possibly called TRBD1 or TRBD2 (6 bases each). The germline gives CDR1 SEHNR, CDR2 FQNEAQ (reference sequence). CDR3 length: 16 amino acids. The V and J ends lost 5 bases and 8 bases respectively, with 22 bases between them. CDR3 residues: CASSRLSGGAGDEQFF. CDR3 sequence (DNA): TGTGCCAGCAGCCGGCTAAGCGGAGGGGCAGGGGATGAGCAGTTCTTC.

The chain links TRBV6-4 to TRBJ2-3; the D call may be TRBD1 or TRBD2 (6 bases each). With 4 bases removed from V and 4 bases from J, the gap between germline ends came to 15 bases. CDR1 is MRHNA and CDR2 is SNTAGT in the germline V gene. The CDR3 has 15 residues. The CDR3 spells CASSGQVGGADTQYF. DNA for the CDR3: TGTGCCAGCAGTGGACAGGTGGGAGGAGCAGATACGCAGTATTTT.

The rearrangement links TRBV24-1 to TRBJ2-1, with 15 bases matching TRBD2. Germline values: CDR1 KGHDR, CDR2 SFDVKD. CDR3 length: 21 amino acids. The V gene end was trimmed by 1 base and the J gene end by 0 bases; junction bases not matched to a gene: 9. CDR3: CATSDFKGTSGGSSSYNEQFF. The CDR3 nucleotides are TGTGCCACCAGTGATTTCAAGGGGACTAGCGGGGGGTCGAGCTCCTACAATGAGCAGTTCTTC.

The chain combines TRBV6-5 with TRBJ2-5; 7 bases fit TRBD1. V lost 7 bases, J lost 2 bases, and 4 bases stayed unmatched. The CDR3 has 13 amino acids. Germline values: CDR1 MNHEY, CDR2 SVGAGI. CDR3 in amino acids: CASNGQEQETQYF. The DNA for the CDR3 is TGTGCCAGCAACGGACAGGAGCAAGAGACCCAGTACTTC.

The chain combines TRBV20-1 with TRBJ1-2; 7 bases match TRBD1. The germline V gene encodes CDR1 DFQATT and CDR2 SNEGSKA (reference sequence). With V trimmed by 3 bases and J by 4 bases, 8 bases remained unmatched. The CDR3 extends over 14 amino acids. CDR3 region: CSASRGGAGYGYTF. The CDR3 DNA follows: TGCAGTGCTAGTAGAGGGGGCGCTGGCTATGGCTACACCTTC.